Listed here are 9 T cell receptor beta chains from one sample, sequenced in a study of ipilimumab plus nivolumab after autologous stem cell transplantation. This table comes from immunoSEQ multiplex PCR, and its TCRdb copy is limited to in-frame clones, with some not included. The data contain just over 40,000 clones, more than 85% of them singletons. The specimen comprised PBMCs, sampled in a trial of ipilimumab plus nivolumab as post-transplant consolidation. These receptors were obtained from a male donor with multiple myeloma.

The chain uses TRBV4-1 and TRBJ2-1, with 8 nucleotides matching TRBD2. V gave up 4 bases and J gave up 6 bases; unmatched junction bases: 8. The CDR3 extends over 15 amino acids. Germline CDR1 MGHRA, CDR2 YSYEKL. This CDR3 is CASSPGAGGLNEQFF. The CDR3 nucleotides are TGCGCCAGCAGCCCCGGGGCGGGGGGTCTCAATGAGCAGTTCTTC.

The chain joins TRBV12-5 to TRBJ1-5; 9 bases agree with TRBD1. Losses at the gene ends were 5 bases for V and 6 bases for J; bases not matched to a gene: 5. The CDR3 covers 14 residues. Germline V CDR1 and CDR2: LGHNT, FRNRAP. The CDR3: CASGIGTGSQPQHF. The CDR3 region has the DNA TGTGCTAGTGGTATCGGGACAGGGAGTCAGCCCCAGCATTTT.

This clone is a singleton in its sample. The rearrangement joins TRBV18 to TRBJ2-1, with 9 bases aligning to TRBD1. This CDR3 region has 16 residues. Germline lookup yields CDR1 KGHSH and CDR2 LQKENI. Losses at the gene ends were 1 base for V and 6 bases for J; bases not matched to a gene: 7. CDR3 protein: CASSPRSGQGANEQFF. The CDR3 DNA follows: TGTGCCAGCTCACCACGGTCGGGACAGGGTGCCAATGAGCAGTTCTTC.

The chain combines TRBV30 with TRBJ2-3; D unclear. The CDR3 has 14 residues. Trimming left V 0 bases short and J 0 bases short, with 7 bases between. The V gene's germline CDR1 is GTSNPN and CDR2 SVGIG (reference sequence). The chain's CDR3 is CAWSVVRSTDTQYF. CDR3 nucleotide sequence: TGTGCCTGGAGTGTGGTCAGAAGCACAGATACGCAGTATTTT. Full variable domain (remainder filled in from reference TRBV30 and TRBJ2-3): SQTIHQWPATLVQPVGSPLSLECTVEGTSNPNLYWYRQAAGRGLQLLFYSVGIGQISSEVPQNLSASRPQDRQFILSSKKLLLSDSGFYLCAWSVVRSTDTQYFGPGTRLTVL.

The chain uses TRBV5-1 and TRBJ2-2, with D perhaps assigned TRBD1 or TRBD2 (5 bases each). This CDR3 has 15 amino acids. Germline CDR1 SGHRS, CDR2 YFSETQ. The V gene lost 0 bases and the J gene lost 2 bases, with 8 bases spanning the gap. The CDR3 bases are TGCGCCAGCAGCTTGGATGGGGGAAACACCGGGGAGCTGTTTTTT. The encoded protein is CASSLDGGNTGELFF.

The chain combines TRBV28 with TRBJ2-1, with D possibly TRBD1 on 6 matching bases. The V gene's germline CDR1 is MDHEN and CDR2 SYDVKM. V lost 4 bases and J 4 bases, leaving 23 bases between the germline ends. The CDR3 runs 18 residues. Written as DNA, the CDR3 is TGTGCCAGCAGTTCACCCCTCCTACAGGGTTCGACTTACAATGAGCAGTTCTTC. Translated: CASSSPLLQGSTYNEQFF.

This clone has just a few counts. The V and J genes are TRBV28 and TRBJ1-2; D uncertain. Deletions cut 5 bases from V and 2 bases from J, with 6 bases between. Germline V CDR1 and CDR2: MDHEN, SYDVKM. The CDR3 runs 12 residues. This chain's CDR3 is CASSPGNYGYTF. The DNA of the CDR3 is TGTGCCAGCAGTCCTGGGAACTATGGCTACACCTTC.

The rearrangement joins TRBV7-8 to TRBJ2-3; 8 bases match TRBD2. Trimming at V came to 1 base and at J to 2 bases, leaving 8 bases not matched to a gene. The germline V gene has CDR1 SGHVS and CDR2 FQNEAQ. The CDR3 totals 17 residues. The CDR3 protein is CASSLEYSGGPTDTQYF. The CDR3 coding sequence is TGTGCCAGCAGCTTAGAGTACTCGGGGGGGCCCACAGATACGCAGTATTTT.

The rearrangement uses TRBV27 and TRBJ1-2; 7 positions agree with TRBD1. Germline loops: CDR1 MNHEY, CDR2 SMNVEV (reference sequence). The CDR3 extends over 15 amino acids. With 5 bases clipped from V and 7 bases from J, the junction kept 13 bases outside the gene matches. CDR3 loop: CASSPETGRRFGYTF. The CDR3, as DNA: TGTGCCAGCAGTCCCGAGACAGGGAGACGGTTTGGCTACACCTTC.